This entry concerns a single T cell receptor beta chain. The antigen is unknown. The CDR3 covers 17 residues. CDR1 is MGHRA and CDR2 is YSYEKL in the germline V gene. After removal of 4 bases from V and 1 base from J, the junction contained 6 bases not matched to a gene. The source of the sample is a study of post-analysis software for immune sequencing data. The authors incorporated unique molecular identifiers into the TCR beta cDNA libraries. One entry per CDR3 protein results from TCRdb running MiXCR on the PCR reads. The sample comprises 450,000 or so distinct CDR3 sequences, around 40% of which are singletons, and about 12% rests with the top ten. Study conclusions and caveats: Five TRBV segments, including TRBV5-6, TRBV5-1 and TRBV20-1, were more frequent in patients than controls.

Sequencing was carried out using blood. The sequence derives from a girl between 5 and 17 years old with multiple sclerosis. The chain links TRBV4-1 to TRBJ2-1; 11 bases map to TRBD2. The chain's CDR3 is CASSPHSGRVSYNEQFF. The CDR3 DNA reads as TGCGCCAGCAGCCCCCATAGCGGGAGGGTTTCCTACAATGAGCAGTTCTTC.